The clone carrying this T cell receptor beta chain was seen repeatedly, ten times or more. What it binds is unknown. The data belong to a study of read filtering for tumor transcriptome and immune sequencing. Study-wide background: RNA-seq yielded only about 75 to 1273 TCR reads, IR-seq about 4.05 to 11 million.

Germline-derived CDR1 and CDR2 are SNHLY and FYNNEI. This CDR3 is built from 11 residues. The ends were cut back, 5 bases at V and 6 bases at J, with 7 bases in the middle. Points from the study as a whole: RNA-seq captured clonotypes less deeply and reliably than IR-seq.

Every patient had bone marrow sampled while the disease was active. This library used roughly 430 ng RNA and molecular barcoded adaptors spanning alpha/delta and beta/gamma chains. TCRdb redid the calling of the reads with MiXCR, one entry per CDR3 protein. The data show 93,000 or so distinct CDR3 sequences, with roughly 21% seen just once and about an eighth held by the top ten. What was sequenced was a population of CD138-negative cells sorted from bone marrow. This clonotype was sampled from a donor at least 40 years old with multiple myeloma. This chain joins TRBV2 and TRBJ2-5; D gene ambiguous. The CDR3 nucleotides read TGTGCCAGCAGTCCCCAGAAGACCCAGTACTTC. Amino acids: CASSPQKTQYF.